What follows are 30 T cell receptor beta chains derived from one specimen sequenced in a study of blood T cell repertoires in COVID-19 (dated by TCRdb to about 2020). Libraries were prepared through the immunoSEQ multiplex PCR assay. Drawn from immuneACCESS, this table holds only the in-frame rearrangements with V and J called that TCRdb kept. Clones are partly lost; checked studies trace under half to an unresolved V gene and leave the rest unexplained. Present in this sample are about 49,000 clones, around 81% of which were seen just once. About a fifth of the sample lies in the top ten. What was sequenced was peripheral blood. The receptors were sampled from a woman of 80 years or more with COVID-19, enrolled during active disease.

The chain is built from TRBV2 and TRBJ1-1; 7 bases fit TRBD1. The CDR3 has 13 residues. CDR1 SNHLY and CDR2 FYNNEI come from the germline V gene. V trimming: 3 bases; J trimming: 3 bases; junction bases outside the gene matches: 1. The CDR3 region has the DNA TGTGCCAGCAGTGATACAGGGGACACTGAAGCTTTCTTT. Protein product: CASSDTGDTEAFF.

This sequence joins TRBV2 and TRBJ1-6, with D tentatively TRBD1 (5 bases). Germline loops: CDR1 SNHLY, CDR2 FYNNEI. V was clipped by 4 bases and J by 13 bases, with 17 bases between them. There are 14 residues in the CDR3. Here the CDR3 DNA reads TGTGCCAGCAGTGGGGAACGGGGGTCTTATCCCCTCCACTTT. Protein product: CASSGERGSYPLHF.

The chain couples TRBV6-1 to TRBJ2-5, with 9 positions matching TRBD2. V trimming: 1 base; J trimming: 4 bases; junction bases outside the gene matches: 4. The CDR3 covers 15 residues. CDR1 and CDR2 (germline): MNHNS, SASEGT. The CDR3 spells CASSEGLAGRETQYF. The CDR3 DNA reads as TGTGCCAGCAGTGAAGGGCTAGCGGGAAGAGAGACCCAGTACTTC.

The CDR3, as DNA: TGTGCCAGCAGCTTGGGACAGGGCCTTTCACCCCTCCACTTT. This sequence encodes CASSLGQGLSPLHF. The V gene is TRBV7-2, the J gene TRBJ1-6; 9 nucleotides agree with TRBD1. The CDR3 is 14 amino acids. Per the germline V gene, CDR1 is SGHTA and CDR2 is FQGNSA. V dropped 3 bases and J dropped 9; count of bases not matched to a gene: 3.

The gene calls are TRBV19 and TRBJ2-7; 7 nucleotides line up with TRBD2. CDR3 length: 14 amino acids. Germline V gives CDR1 LNHDA, CDR2 SQIVND (reference sequence). With 7 bases clipped from V and 5 bases from J, the junction kept 11 bases outside the gene matches. Written as DNA, the CDR3 is TGTGCCAGTAAAGAGGCGGGAGAGGTCCACGAGCAGTACTTC. This translates into CASKEAGEVHEQYF.

This clone was recorded a few times. The J gene is TRBJ2-2, the V gene TRBV15; the D is unclear. CDR3 length: 12 amino acids. The germline V gene has CDR1 LNHNV and CDR2 YYDKDF (reference sequence). The V end was cut by 2 bases, the J end by 9 bases, with 7 bases between. This CDR3 is CATSRSHWELFF. The DNA of the CDR3 is TGTGCCACCAGCAGATCCCATTGGGAGCTGTTTTTT. The complete variable domain, with remaining parts taken from reference TRBV15 and TRBJ2-2, reads DAMVIQNPRYQVTQFGKPVTLSCSQTLNHNVMYWYQQKSSQAPKLLFHYYDKDFNNEADTPDNFQSRRPNTSFCFLDIRSPGLGDTAMYLCATSRSHWELFFGEGSRLTVL.

The genes are TRBV10-2 and TRBJ2-5; 15 bases match TRBD2. The germline gives CDR1 WSHSY, CDR2 SAAADI. J lost 4 bases, V lost 6 bases, and 0 bases had no gene match. The CDR3 spans 14 residues. The CDR3 bases are TGCGCCAGCAGGGGACTAGCGGGAGGAGAGACCCAGTACTTC. Residues: CASRGLAGGETQYF.

The V and J genes are TRBV19 and TRBJ2-7, with 9 bases identical to TRBD2. J lost 3 bases, V lost 5 bases, and 8 bases had no gene match. In germline, CDR1 is LNHDA, CDR2 SQIVND (reference sequence). This CDR3 is built from 15 residues. CDR3 in DNA: TGTGCCAGTAGTGTTACGGGACTAGCCGTCTACGAGCAGTACTTC. This sequence encodes CASSVTGLAVYEQYF.

V gene TRBV7-3 combines with J gene TRBJ2-1; 12 positions match TRBD2. The CDR3 spans 20 residues. The germline V gene has CDR1 SGHTA and CDR2 FQGTGA. The V segment lost 5 bases and the J segment 0 bases; nucleotides outside the gene matches: 14. The CDR3 loop is CASSAVPGLAGESSYNEQFF. The CDR3, as DNA: TGTGCCAGCAGCGCAGTTCCGGGACTAGCGGGCGAAAGCTCCTACAATGAGCAGTTCTTC.

This clone was observed many times. The DNA for the CDR3 is TGTGCCAGCAGACTCCAGACTAGCGGGAGAGATGAGCAGTTCTTC. Translated, it gives CASRLQTSGRDEQFF. The gene calls are TRBV2 and TRBJ2-1, with TRBD2 identical over 12 bases. With V trimmed by 6 bases and J by 8 bases, 8 bases remained unmatched. Germline lookup yields CDR1 SNHLY and CDR2 FYNNEI. This CDR3 has 15 residues.

This clone was picked up many times. The rearrangement joins TRBV29-1 to TRBJ2-2, with a weak D call TRBD1 (6 bases). V shed 5 bases and J shed 7 bases, with 8 bases lying between them. Germline lookup yields CDR1 SQVTM and CDR2 ANQGSEA. This CDR3 region has 11 residues. The CDR3 region is CSVQGNGELFF. CDR3 DNA: TGCAGCGTTCAGGGGAACGGGGAGCTGTTTTTT.

The genes are TRBV24-1 and TRBJ2-2; 7 bases map to TRBD1. The junction had 7 bases not matched to a gene; V was cut back by 1 base and J by 3 bases. In germline, CDR1 is KGHDR, CDR2 SFDVKD. There are 17 residues in the CDR3. The CDR3 reads CATSDFLRGPYTGELFF. The CDR3 DNA sequence: TGTGCCACCAGTGATTTTTTAAGGGGGCCGTACACCGGGGAGCTGTTTTTT.

The V call is TRBV4-2, the J call TRBJ1-2; D remains unclear. The CDR3 is made up of 15 amino acids. Germline V gene data show CDR1 as LGHNA and CDR2 as YNFKEQ. V dropped 0 bases and J dropped 8 bases, with 16 bases sitting between them. The CDR3 DNA follows: TGTGCCAGCAGCCAAGATCGGGGATTGCCGGGGGGCTACACCTTC. Amino acids: CASSQDRGLPGGYTF.

The chain carries TRBV19 and TRBJ2-2, with a tentative D call TRBD2 (6 bases). Germline V gives CDR1 LNHDA, CDR2 SQIVND (reference sequence). The CDR3 consists of 15 residues. V lost 10 bases to trimming and J lost 3 bases, with 18 bases between them. CDR3 DNA: TGTGCCACCAATCCGGACTTAGCGGACACCGGGGAGCTGTTTTTT. This codes for CATNPDLADTGELFF.

V is TRBV5-1 and J is TRBJ2-3; 7 bases map to TRBD1. This CDR3 has 15 amino acids. V shed 1 base, J shed 2 bases, and the junction held 4 bases outside the gene matches. Germline V gives CDR1 SGHRS, CDR2 YFSETQ. This CDR3 is CASSLTGAFTDTQYF. CDR3 coding DNA: TGCGCCAGCAGCTTGACAGGGGCATTCACAGATACGCAGTATTTT.

The J gene is TRBJ2-5, the V gene TRBV6-5, with 9 bases that match TRBD2. The CDR3 length is 15 residues. V lost 4 bases to trimming and J lost 4 bases; unmatched junction nucleotides: 7. Germline V gene lookup returns CDR1 MNHEY and CDR2 SVGAGI. CDR3 DNA sequence: TGTGCCAGCAGTTCGGGACTAGCAACCCCAGAGACCCAGTACTTC. Encoded protein: CASSSGLATPETQYF.

The rearrangement joins TRBV2 to TRBJ2-3, with 10 bases aligning to TRBD2. The CDR3 has 17 residues. V dropped 6 bases and J dropped 0; count of bases not matched to a gene: 9. Germline loops: CDR1 SNHLY, CDR2 FYNNEI. The CDR3: CASRPRLAGFSTDTQYF. DNA of the CDR3: TGTGCCAGCAGGCCACGACTAGCGGGCTTTAGCACAGATACGCAGTATTTT.

The genes are TRBV6-6 and TRBJ2-5, with TRBD1 matching 9 bases. CDR3 length: 16 amino acids. V was clipped by 2 bases and J by 2 bases; unmatched bases: 6. Germline V gives CDR1 MNHNY, CDR2 SVGAGI (reference sequence). Here the CDR3 reads CASSYMPQGAQETQYF. In DNA, the CDR3 is TGTGCCAGCAGTTACATGCCACAGGGGGCTCAAGAGACCCAGTACTTC.

This sequence joins TRBV6-1 and TRBJ1-5; 10 nucleotides match TRBD1. CDR1 and CDR2 from the germline V gene are MNHNS and SASEGT. The CDR3 sequence is 14 residues long. After removal of 5 bases from V and 15 bases from J, the junction contained 13 bases not matched to a gene. CDR3: CASSSGQGGIGGHF. The CDR3 nucleotides read TGTGCCAGCAGTTCAGGACAGGGGGGAATCGGTGGGCATTTT.

The count of this clone is one. The chain joins TRBV18 to TRBJ1-3; the D gene is possibly TRBD1 (5 bases). This CDR3 region has 15 residues. Germline lookup yields CDR1 KGHSH and CDR2 LQKENI. The V and J ends lost 0 bases and 1 base respectively, with 7 bases between them. The CDR3 nucleotides are TGTGCCAGCTCACCACCTTCAGGGTCTGGAAACACCATATATTTT. It is translated as CASSPPSGSGNTIYF.

The genes are TRBV4-2 and TRBJ1-6; TRBD1 is a possible D gene (6 bases). The germline CDR1 and CDR2 sequences are LGHNA and YNFKEQ. Trimming shortened V by 0 bases and J by 10 bases, and 16 bases separated the two germline ends. This CDR3 has 16 residues. CDR3: CASSQDSGGAQSPLHF. The DNA of the CDR3 is TGTGCCAGCAGCCAAGATAGTGGGGGGGCACAATCACCCCTCCACTTT.

V usage is TRBV15 and J usage is TRBJ2-6, with D maybe TRBD1 (6 bases). V was shortened by 5 bases and J by 2 bases, with 16 bases between the two germline ends. The CDR3 totals 17 residues. Germline V gene lookup returns CDR1 LNHNV and CDR2 YYDKDF (reference sequence). For the CDR3, the DNA is TGTGCCACCAGCGGAAAGAGGACAGTCACTGGGGCCAACGTCCTGACTTTC. The encoded protein is CATSGKRTVTGANVLTF.

This chain joins TRBV9 and TRBJ2-5; perhaps TRBD2 as D (6 bases). Trimming took off 0 bases at V and 5 bases at J, with 14 bases between the two ends. Germline V gene data show CDR1 as SGDLS and CDR2 as YYNGEE. This CDR3 is built from 15 residues. This CDR3 reads CASSVALAERETQYF. CDR3 nucleotide sequence: TGTGCCAGCAGCGTAGCTTTAGCGGAGCGGGAGACCCAGTACTTC.

The rearrangement links TRBV3-1 (or the pseudogene TRBV3-2) to TRBJ2-7, with D unclear. In germline, CDR1 is LGHDT, CDR2 YNNKEL (reference sequence). The CDR3 spans 14 residues. The V and J ends lost 1 base and 2 bases respectively, with 9 bases between them. The CDR3 reads CASSQAWQTYEQYF. The CDR3 DNA reads as TGTGCCAGCAGCCAAGCCTGGCAAACCTACGAGCAGTACTTC.

The chain joins TRBV9 to TRBJ1-6, with D perhaps TRBD1 (5 bases). Trimming took 6 bases from V and 2 from J, leaving 9 bases between them. Germline CDR1 reads SGDLS; CDR2 reads YYNGEE. This CDR3 contains 14 residues. CDR3 DNA sequence: TGTGCCAGCAACCAGGGCCCCTATAATTCACCCCTCCACTTT. It is translated as CASNQGPYNSPLHF. The variable domain in full, completed from reference TRBV9 and TRBJ1-6, reads DSGVTQTPKHLITATGQRVTLRCSPRSGDLSVYWYQQSLDQGLQFLIQYYNGEERAKGNILERFSAQQFPDLHSELNLSSLELGDSALYFCASNQGPYNSPLHFGNGTRLTVT.

This chain links TRBV10-3 with TRBJ2-1; 9 bases match TRBD2. V dropped 10 bases and J dropped 0; count of bases not matched to a gene: 4. The V gene's germline CDR1 is ENHRY and CDR2 SYGVKD. CDR3 length equals 14 residues. The CDR3 nucleotides are TGTGCCACGCTAGCGGGGAGCTCCTACAATGAGCAGTTCTTC. Translation: CATLAGSSYNEQFF.

This clone was recorded a few times. V is TRBV19 and J is TRBJ1-4; weak D call: TRBD1 (5 bases). CDR3 size: 15 residues. Trimming took 7 bases from V and 3 from J, leaving 15 bases between them. From germline, CDR1 is LNHDA and CDR2 SQIVND (reference sequence). Here the CDR3 DNA reads TGTGCCAGTACCGATGTCGGAGGGGCTAATGAAAAACTGTTTTTT. Encoded protein: CASTDVGGANEKLFF.

The chain uses TRBV6-2 or TRBV6-3 and TRBJ2-7, with D possibly TRBD2 on 6 matching bases. The CDR3 covers 15 residues. Germline CDR1 and CDR2: MNHEY and SVGEGT. Trimming left V 2 bases short and J 3 bases short, with 14 bases between. CDR3 in DNA: TGTGCCAGCAGTTACGGGGGGAGCGGGCTCTACGAGCAGTACTTC. It specifies CASSYGGSGLYEQYF.

The chain has TRBV28 and TRBJ2-7; TRBD1 might be the D (7 bases). CDR3 length equals 14 residues. Per the germline V gene, CDR1 is MDHEN and CDR2 is SYDVKM. The V gene lost 3 bases and the J gene lost 5 bases, with 14 bases spanning the gap. The CDR3 spells CASSFEGGGNEQYF. CDR3 sequence (DNA): TGTGCCAGCAGTTTTGAAGGGGGCGGGAACGAGCAGTACTTC.

The gene calls are TRBV19 and TRBJ1-1; 7 bases agree with TRBD1. Germline V CDR1 and CDR2: LNHDA, SQIVND (reference sequence). The CDR3 is 13 residues long. V lost 5 bases to trimming and J lost 7 bases; unmatched junction nucleotides: 7. CDR3: CASSREGQSEAFF. The CDR3 DNA reads as TGTGCCAGTAGTCGGGAGGGACAGAGTGAAGCTTTCTTT.